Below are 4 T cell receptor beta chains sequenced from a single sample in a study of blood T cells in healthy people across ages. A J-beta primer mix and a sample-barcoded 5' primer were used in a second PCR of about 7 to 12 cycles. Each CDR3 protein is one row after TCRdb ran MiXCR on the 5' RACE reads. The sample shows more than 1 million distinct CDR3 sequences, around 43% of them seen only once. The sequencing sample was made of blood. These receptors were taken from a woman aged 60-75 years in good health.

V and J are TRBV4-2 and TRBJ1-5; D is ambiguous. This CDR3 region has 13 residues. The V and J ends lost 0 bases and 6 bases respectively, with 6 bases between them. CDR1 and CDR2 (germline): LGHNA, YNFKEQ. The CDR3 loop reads CASSQDLAQPQHF. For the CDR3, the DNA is TGTGCCAGCAGCCAAGATTTGGCTCAGCCCCAGCATTTT.

The CDR3 DNA reads TGTGCCAGCAGCTTAGTGTTGACAGAAGAGACCCAGTACTTC. Translation gives CASSLVLTEETQYF. This rearrangement joins TRBV7-7 to TRBJ2-5; D is possibly TRBD1 (5 bases). Trimming left V 1 base short and J 3 bases short, with 9 bases between. This CDR3 is 14 amino acids long. The germline V gene encodes CDR1 SSHAT and CDR2 FNYEAQ (reference sequence).

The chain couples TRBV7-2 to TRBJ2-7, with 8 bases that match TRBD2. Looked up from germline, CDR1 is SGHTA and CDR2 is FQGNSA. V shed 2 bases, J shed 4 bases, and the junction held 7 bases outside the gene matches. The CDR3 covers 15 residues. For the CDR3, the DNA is TGTGCCAGCAGCTTAACCGTTAGACTAGCGTACGAGCAGTACTTC. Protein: CASSLTVRLAYEQYF.

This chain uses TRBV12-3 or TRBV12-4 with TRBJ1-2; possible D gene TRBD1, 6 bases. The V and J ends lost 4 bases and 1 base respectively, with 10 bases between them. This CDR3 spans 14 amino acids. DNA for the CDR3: TGTGCCAGCAGTTCGGGGGGGCTTAACTATGGCTACACCTTC. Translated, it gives CASSSGGLNYGYTF.